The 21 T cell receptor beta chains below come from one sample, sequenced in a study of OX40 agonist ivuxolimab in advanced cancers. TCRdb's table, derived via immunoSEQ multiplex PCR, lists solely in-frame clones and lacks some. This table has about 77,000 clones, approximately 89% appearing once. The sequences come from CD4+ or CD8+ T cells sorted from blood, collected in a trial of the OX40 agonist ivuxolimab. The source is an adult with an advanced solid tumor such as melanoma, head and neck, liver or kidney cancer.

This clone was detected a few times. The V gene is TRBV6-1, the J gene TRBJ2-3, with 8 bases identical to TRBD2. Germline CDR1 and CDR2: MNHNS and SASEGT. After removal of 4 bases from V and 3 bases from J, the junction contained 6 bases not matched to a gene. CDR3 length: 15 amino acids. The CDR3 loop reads CASSGRGAQTDTQYF. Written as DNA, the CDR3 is TGTGCCAGCAGTGGGCGGGGGGCGCAAACAGATACGCAGTATTTT.

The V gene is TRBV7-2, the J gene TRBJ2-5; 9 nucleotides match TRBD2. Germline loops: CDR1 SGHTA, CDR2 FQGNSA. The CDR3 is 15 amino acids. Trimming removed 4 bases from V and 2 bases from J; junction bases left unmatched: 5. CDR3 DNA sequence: TGTGCCAGCAGCTCCAGCGGGGGGCCTCAAGAGACCCAGTACTTC. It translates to CASSSSGGPQETQYF.

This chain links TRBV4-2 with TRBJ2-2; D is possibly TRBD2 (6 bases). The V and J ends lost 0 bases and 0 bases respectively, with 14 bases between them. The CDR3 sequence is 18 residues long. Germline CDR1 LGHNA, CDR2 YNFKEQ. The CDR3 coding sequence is TGTGCCAGCAGCCAAGAGGATAGGCGCGGGGCGAACACCGGGGAGCTGTTTTTT. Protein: CASSQEDRRGANTGELFF.

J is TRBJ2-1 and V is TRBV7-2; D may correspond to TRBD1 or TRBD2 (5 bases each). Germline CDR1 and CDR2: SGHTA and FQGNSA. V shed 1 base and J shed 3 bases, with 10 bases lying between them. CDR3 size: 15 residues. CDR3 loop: CASSLEGTGYNEQFF. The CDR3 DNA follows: TGTGCCAGCAGCTTAGAAGGGACGGGCTACAATGAGCAGTTCTTC.

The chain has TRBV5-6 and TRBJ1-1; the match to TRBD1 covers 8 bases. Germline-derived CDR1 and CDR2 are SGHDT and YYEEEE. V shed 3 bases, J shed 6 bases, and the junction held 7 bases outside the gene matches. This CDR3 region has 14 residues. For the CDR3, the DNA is TGTGCCAGCAGCTACGGACAGGGCCGGGCTGAAGCTTTCTTT. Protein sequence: CASSYGQGRAEAFF.

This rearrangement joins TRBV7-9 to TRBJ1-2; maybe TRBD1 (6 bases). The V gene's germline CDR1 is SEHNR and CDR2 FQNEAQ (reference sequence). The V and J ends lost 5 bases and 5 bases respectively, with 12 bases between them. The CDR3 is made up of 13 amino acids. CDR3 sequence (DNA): TGTGCCAGCAGCGCCGGGACATTTTATGGCTACACCTTC. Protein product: CASSAGTFYGYTF.

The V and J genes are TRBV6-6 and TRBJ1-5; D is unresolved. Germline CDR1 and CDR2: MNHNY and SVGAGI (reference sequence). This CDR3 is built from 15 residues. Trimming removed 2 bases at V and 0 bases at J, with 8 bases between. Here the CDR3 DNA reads TGTGCCAGCAGTTACCGGACGGCTAGCAATCAGCCCCAGCATTTT. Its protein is CASSYRTASNQPQHF.

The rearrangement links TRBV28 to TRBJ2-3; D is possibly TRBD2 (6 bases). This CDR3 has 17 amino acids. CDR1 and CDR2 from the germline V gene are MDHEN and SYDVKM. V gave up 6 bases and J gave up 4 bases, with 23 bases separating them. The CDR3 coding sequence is TGTGCCAGCAGCGGGGGTTCGGCGGAACCCCACGCAGATACGCAGTATTTT. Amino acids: CASSGGSAEPHADTQYF.

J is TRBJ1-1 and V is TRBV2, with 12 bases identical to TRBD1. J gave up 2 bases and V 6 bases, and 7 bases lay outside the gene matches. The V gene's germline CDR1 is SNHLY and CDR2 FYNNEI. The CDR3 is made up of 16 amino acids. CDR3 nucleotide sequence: TGTGCCAGCAGAACCGGGACAGGGGGCGATAACACTGAAGCTTTCTTT. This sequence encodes CASRTGTGGDNTEAFF.

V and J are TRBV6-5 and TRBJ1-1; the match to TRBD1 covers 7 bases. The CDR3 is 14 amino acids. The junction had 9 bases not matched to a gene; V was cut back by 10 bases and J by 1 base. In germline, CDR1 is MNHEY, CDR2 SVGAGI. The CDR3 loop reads CAISRQGPNTEAFF. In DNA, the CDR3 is TGTGCCATCTCCCGACAGGGCCCGAACACTGAAGCTTTCTTT.

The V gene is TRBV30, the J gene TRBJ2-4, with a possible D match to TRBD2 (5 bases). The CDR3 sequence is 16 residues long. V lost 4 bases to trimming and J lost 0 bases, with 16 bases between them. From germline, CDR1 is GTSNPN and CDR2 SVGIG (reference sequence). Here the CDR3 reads CAWTRGFVGAKNIQYF. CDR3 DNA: TGTGCCTGGACCAGAGGGTTCGTGGGAGCCAAAAACATTCAGTACTTC.

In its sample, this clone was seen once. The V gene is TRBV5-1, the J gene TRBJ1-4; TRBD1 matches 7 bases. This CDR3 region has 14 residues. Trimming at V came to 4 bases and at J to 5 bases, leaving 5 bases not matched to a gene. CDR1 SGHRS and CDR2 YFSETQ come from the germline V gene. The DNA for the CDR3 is TGCGCCAGCAGCCCGGGACAGCCGAATGAAAAACTGTTTTTT. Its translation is CASSPGQPNEKLFF.

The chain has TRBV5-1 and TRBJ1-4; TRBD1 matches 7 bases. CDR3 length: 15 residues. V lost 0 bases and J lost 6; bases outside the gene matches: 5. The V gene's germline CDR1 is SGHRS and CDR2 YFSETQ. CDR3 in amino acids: CASSLVPGGDEKLFF. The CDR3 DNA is TGCGCCAGCAGCTTGGTGCCAGGGGGGGATGAAAAACTGTTTTTT.

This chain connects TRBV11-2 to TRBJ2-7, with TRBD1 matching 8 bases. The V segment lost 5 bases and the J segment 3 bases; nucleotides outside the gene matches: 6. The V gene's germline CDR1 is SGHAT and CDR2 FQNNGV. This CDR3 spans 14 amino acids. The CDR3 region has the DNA TGTGCCAGCAGCCCGCGACAGGGGTACTACGAGCAGTACTTC. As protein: CASSPRQGYYEQYF.

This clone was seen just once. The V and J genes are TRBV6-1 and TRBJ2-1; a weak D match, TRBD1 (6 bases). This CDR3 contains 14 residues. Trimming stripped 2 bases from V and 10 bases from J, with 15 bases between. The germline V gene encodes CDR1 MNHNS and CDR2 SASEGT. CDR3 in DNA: TGTGCCAGCAGTGAACAGGGGACGACGAACGAGCAGTTCTTC. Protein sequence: CASSEQGTTNEQFF.

CDR3 region: CSVAGPYTDTQYF. Here the CDR3 DNA reads TGCAGCGTTGCAGGGCCTTACACAGATACGCAGTATTTT. This sequence joins TRBV29-1 and TRBJ2-3; D might be TRBD1 (5 bases). The germline V gene has CDR1 SQVTM and CDR2 ANQGSEA. The CDR3 runs to 13 residues. Deletions cut 4 bases from V and 2 bases from J, with 10 bases between.

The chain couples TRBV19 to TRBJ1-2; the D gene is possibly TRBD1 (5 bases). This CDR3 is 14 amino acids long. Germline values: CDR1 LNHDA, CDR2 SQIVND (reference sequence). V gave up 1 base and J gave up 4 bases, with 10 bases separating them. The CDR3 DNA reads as TGTGCCAGTAGTATAGTGGGGACCTTCTATGGCTACACCTTC. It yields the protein CASSIVGTFYGYTF.

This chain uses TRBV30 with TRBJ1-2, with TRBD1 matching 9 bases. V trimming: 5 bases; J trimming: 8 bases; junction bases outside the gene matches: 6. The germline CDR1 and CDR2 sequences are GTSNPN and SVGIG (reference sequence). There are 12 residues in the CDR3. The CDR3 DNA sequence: TGTGCCTGGGCCGGGACAGGGTGGGGCTACACCTTC. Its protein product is CAWAGTGWGYTF.

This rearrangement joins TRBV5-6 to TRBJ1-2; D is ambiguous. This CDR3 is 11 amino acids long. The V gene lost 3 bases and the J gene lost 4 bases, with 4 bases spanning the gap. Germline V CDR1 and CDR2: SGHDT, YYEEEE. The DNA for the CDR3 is TGTGCCAGCAGCTCATTCTATGGCTACACCTTC. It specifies CASSSFYGYTF.

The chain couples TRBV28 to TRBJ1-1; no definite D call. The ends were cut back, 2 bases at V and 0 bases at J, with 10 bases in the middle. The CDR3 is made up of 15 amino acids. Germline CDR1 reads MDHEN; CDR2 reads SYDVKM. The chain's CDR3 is CASSLPSGMNTEAFF. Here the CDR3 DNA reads TGTGCCAGCAGTTTACCGAGCGGAATGAACACTGAAGCTTTCTTT.

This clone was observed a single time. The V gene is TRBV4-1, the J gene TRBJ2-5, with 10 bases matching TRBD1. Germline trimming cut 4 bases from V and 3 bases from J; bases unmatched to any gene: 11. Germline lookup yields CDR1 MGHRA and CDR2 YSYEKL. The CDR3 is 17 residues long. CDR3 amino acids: CASSLEPPGTGEETQYF. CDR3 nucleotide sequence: TGCGCCAGCAGCCTAGAGCCCCCGGGGACAGGGGAAGAGACCCAGTACTTC.